This TCR beta chain emerged from a study of shared clonotypes between healthy human individuals. Germline loops: CDR1 SGDLS, CDR2 YYNGEE. V gave up 0 bases and J gave up 3 bases, with 6 bases separating them. The CDR3 length is 14 residues. Naive CD8 cells lacked CD45RO, underwent positive selection for CCR7 and left out terminally differentiated effector memory CD45RA+ cells. HIV-negative, healthy adults without recent acute infections or vaccinations were the donors. The assay was immunoSEQ multiplex PCR, and TCRdb's table has in-frame clones only and misses some. The table records over 2 million clones, roughly 94% of them present only once. A note on this clone: Its target is unknown. This same CDR3 is encoded by further DNA sequences in the sample.

Study-wide results and limits: Unshared clonotypes carried lower generation probabilities than those common to all four donors. Rarefaction analysis demonstrated incomplete sorted-subset sequencing notwithstanding large depth.

The source of this sequence is a man between 18 and 35 years old in good health. Sequenced sample: naive CD8+ T cells sorted from blood. The V and J genes are TRBV9 and TRBJ2-2; D gene uncertain. Here the CDR3 reads CASSVAGDTGELFF. In DNA form, the CDR3 reads TGTGCCAGCAGCGTAGCTGGGGACACCGGGGAGCTGTTTTTT.